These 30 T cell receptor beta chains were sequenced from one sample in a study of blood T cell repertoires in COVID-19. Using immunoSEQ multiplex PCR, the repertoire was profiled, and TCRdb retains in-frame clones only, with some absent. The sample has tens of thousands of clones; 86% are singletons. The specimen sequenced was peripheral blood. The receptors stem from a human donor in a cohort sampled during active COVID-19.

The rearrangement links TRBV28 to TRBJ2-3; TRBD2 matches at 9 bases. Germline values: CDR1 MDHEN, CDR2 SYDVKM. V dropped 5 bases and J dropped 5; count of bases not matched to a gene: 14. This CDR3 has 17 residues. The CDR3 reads CASSPNQLREGLDTQYF. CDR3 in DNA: TGTGCCAGCAGTCCCAACCAACTGCGGGAGGGCCTAGATACGCAGTATTTT.

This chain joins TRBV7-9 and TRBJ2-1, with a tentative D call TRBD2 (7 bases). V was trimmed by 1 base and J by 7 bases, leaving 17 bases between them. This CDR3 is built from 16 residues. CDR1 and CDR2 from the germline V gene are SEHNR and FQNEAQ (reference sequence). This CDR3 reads CASSLGEGEVGNEQFF. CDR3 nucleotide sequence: TGTGCCAGCAGCTTAGGGGAGGGGGAGGTTGGAAATGAGCAGTTCTTC.

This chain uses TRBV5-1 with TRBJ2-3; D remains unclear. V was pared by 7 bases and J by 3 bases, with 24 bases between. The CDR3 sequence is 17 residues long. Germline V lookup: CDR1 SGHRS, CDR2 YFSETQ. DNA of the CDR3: TGCGCCAGCTTTTCGCTTCCGGTAACTGCTGGTACAGATACGCAGTATTTT. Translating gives CASFSLPVTAGTDTQYF.

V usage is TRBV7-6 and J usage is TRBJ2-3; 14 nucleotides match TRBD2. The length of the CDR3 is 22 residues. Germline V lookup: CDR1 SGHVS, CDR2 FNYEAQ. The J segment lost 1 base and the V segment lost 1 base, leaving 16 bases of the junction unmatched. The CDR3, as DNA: TGTGCCAGCAGCTTAGTAAGGGGAGCCAACCCGGGACTAGCGGGGGGCACAGATACGCAGTATTTT. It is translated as CASSLVRGANPGLAGGTDTQYF.

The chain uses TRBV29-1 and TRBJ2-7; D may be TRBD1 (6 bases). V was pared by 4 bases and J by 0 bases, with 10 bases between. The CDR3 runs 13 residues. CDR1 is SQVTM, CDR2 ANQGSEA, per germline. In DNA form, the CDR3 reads TGCAGCGTTGTAACAGGGATCTCCTACGAGCAGTACTTC. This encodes CSVVTGISYEQYF.

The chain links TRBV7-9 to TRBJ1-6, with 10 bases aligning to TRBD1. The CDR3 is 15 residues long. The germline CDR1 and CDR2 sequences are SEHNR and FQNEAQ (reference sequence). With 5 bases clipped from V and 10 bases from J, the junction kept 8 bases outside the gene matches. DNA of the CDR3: TGTGCCAGCAGCCATCTCGGACAGGGGGAATCACCCCTCCACTTT. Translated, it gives CASSHLGQGESPLHF.

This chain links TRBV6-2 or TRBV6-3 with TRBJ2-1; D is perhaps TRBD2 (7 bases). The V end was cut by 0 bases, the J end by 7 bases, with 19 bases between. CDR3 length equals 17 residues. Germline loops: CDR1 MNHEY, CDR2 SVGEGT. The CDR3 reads CASSYSSDGGPDNEQFF. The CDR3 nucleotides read TGTGCCAGCAGTTACTCGAGTGACGGGGGGCCGGATAATGAGCAGTTCTTC.

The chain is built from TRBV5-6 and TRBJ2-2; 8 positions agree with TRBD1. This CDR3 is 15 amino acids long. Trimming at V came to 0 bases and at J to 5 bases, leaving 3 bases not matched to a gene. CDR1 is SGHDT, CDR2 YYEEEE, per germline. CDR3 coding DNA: TGTGCCAGCAGCTTGGGTGGACAGGGAACCGGGGAGCTGTTTTTT. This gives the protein CASSLGGQGTGELFF.

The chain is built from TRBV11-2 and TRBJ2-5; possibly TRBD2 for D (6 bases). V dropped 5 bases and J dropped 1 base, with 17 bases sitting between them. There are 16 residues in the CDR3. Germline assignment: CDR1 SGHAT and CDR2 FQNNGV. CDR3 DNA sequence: TGTGCCAGCAGCCCCCGAGGTCGGCGGGGCCAAGAGACCCAGTACTTC. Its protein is CASSPRGRRGQETQYF.

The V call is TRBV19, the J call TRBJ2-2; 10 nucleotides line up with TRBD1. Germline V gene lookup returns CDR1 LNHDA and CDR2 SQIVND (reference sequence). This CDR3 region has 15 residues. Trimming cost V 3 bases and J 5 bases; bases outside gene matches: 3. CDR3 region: CASSMGQGITGELFF. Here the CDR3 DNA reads TGTGCCAGTAGTATGGGACAGGGGATAACCGGGGAGCTGTTTTTT.

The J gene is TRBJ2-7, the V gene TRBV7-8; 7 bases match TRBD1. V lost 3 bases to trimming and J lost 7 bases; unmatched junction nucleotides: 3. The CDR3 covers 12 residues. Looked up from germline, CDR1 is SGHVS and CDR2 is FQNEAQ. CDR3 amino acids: CASSFPGGEQYF. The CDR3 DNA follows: TGTGCCAGCAGCTTCCCAGGGGGTGAGCAGTACTTC.

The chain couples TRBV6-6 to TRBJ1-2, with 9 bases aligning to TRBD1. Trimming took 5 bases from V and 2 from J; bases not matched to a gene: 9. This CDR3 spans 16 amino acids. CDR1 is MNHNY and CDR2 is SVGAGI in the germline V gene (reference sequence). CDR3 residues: CASSRAGTGLNYGYTF. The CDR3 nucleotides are TGTGCCAGCAGTCGAGCCGGGACAGGGTTAAACTATGGCTACACCTTC.

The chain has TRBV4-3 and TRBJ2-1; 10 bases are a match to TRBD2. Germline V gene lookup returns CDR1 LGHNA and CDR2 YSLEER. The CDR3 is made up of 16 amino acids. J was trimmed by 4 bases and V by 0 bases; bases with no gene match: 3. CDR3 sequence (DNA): TGCGCCAGCAGCCAAGATAGAGCGGGAGGGTACAATGAGCAGTTCTTC. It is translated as CASSQDRAGGYNEQFF.

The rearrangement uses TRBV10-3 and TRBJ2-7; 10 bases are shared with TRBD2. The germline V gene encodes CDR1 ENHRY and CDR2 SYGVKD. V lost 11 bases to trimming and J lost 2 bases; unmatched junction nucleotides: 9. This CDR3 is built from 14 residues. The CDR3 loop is CASRTSGLTYEQYF. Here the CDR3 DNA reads TGTGCCTCGCGGACTAGCGGCCTTACCTACGAGCAGTACTTC.

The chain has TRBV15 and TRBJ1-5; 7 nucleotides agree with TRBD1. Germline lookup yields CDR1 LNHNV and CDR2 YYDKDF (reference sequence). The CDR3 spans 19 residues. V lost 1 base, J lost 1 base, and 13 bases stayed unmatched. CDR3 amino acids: CATSRGPEGGWWSNQPQHF. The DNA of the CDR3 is TGTGCCACCAGCAGAGGTCCAGAAGGGGGCTGGTGGAGCAATCAGCCCCAGCATTTT.

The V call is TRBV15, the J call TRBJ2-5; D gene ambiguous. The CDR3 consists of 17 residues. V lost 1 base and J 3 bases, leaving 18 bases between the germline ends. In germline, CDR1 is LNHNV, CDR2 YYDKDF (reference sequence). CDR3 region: CATSRGDIGSVEETQYF. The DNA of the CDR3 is TGTGCCACCAGCAGAGGTGACATCGGCAGTGTGGAAGAGACCCAGTACTTC.

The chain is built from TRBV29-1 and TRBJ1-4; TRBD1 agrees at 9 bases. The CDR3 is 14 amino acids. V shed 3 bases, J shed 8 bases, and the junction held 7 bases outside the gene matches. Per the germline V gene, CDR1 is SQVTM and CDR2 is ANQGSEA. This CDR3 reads CSVDTGGAGEKLFF. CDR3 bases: TGCAGCGTTGACACAGGGGGCGCTGGGGAAAAACTGTTTTTT. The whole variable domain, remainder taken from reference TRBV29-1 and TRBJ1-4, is SAVISQKPSRDICQRGTSLTIQCQVDSQVTMMFWYRQQPGQSLTLIATANQGSEATYESGFVIDKFPISRPNLTFSTLTVSNMSPEDSSIYLCSVDTGGAGEKLFFGSGTQLSVL.

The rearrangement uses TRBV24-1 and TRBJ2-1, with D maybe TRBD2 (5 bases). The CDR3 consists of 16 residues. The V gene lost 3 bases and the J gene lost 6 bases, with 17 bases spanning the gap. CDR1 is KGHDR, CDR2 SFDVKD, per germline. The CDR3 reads CATSDRVAPLANEQFF. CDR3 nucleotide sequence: TGTGCCACCAGTGATAGAGTAGCCCCCCTAGCCAATGAGCAGTTCTTC.

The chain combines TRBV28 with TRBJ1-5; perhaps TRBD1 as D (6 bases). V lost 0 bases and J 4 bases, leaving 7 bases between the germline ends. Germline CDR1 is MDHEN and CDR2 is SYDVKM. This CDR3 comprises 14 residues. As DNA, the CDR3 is TGTGCCAGCAGTTTATGGGGACAAAATCAGCCCCAGCATTTT. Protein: CASSLWGQNQPQHF. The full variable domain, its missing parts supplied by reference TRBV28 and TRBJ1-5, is DVKVTQSSRYLVKRTGEKVFLECVQDMDHENMFWYRQDPGLGLRLIYFSYDVKMKEKGDIPEGYSVSREKKERFSLILESASTNQTSMYLCASSLWGQNQPQHFGDGTRLSIL.

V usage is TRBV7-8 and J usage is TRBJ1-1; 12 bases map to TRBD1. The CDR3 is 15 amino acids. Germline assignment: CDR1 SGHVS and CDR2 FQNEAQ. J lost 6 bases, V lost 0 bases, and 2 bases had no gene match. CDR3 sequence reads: CASSLARDRGPEAFF. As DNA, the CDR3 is TGTGCCAGCAGCTTAGCGAGGGACAGGGGGCCTGAAGCTTTCTTT.

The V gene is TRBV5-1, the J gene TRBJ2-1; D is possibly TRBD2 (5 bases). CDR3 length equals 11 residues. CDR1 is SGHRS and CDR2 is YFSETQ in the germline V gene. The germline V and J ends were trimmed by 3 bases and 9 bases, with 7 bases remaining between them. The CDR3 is CASSSEVEQFF. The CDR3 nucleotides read TGCGCCAGCAGCTCGGAGGTTGAGCAGTTCTTC. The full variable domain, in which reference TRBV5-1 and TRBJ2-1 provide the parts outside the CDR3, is KAGVTQTPRYLIKTRGQQVTLSCSPISGHRSVSWYQQTPGQGLQFLFEYFSETQRNKGNFPGRFSGRQFSNSRSEMNVSTLELGDSALYLCASSSEVEQFFGPGTRLTVL.

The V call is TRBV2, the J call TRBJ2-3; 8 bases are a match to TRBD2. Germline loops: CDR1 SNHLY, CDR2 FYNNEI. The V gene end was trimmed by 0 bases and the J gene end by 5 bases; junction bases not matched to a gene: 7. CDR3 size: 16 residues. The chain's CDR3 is CASSEAFGGAIDTQYF. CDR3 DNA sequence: TGTGCCAGCAGTGAAGCGTTCGGGGGGGCCATAGATACGCAGTATTTT.

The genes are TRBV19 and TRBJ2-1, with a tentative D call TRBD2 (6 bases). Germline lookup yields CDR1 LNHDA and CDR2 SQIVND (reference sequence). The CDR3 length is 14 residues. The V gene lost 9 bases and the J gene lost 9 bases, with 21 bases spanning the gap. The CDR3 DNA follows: TGTGCCAGCCGTCGCGGGACCGAGGTAATTGAGCAGTTCTTC. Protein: CASRRGTEVIEQFF.

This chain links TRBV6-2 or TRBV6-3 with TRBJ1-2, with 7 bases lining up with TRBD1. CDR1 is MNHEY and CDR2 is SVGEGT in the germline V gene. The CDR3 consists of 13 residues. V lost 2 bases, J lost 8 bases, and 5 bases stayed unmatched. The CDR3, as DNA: TGTGCCAGCAGTTACCCGGACAGGCAAGGCTACACCTTC. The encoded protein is CASSYPDRQGYTF.

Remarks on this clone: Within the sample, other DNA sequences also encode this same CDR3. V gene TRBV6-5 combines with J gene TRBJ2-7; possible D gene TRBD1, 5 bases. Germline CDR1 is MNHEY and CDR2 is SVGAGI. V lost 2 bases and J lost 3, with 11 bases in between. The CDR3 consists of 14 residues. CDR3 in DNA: TGTGCCAGCAGTTACGGGGCAGGCGACTACGAGCAGTACTTC. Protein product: CASSYGAGDYEQYF.

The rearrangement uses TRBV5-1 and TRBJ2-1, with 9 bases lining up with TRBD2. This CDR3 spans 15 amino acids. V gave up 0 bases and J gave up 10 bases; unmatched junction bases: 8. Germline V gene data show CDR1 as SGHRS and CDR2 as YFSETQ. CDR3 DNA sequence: TGCGCCAGCAGCTTGGTGTCTAGCGGGACAGTAGAGCAGTTCTTC. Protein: CASSLVSSGTVEQFF.

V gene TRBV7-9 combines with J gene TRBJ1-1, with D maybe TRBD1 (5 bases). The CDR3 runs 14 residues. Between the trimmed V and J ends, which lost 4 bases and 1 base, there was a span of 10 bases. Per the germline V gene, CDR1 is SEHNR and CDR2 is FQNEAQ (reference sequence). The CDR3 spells CASSSGHENTEAFF. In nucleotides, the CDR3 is TGTGCCAGCAGCTCAGGACACGAGAACACTGAAGCTTTCTTT.

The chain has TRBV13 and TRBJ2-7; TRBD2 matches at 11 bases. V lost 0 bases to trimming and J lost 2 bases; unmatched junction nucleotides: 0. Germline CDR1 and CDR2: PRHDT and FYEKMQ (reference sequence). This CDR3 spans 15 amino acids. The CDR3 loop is CASSLGSGRAYEQYF. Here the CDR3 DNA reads TGTGCCAGCAGCTTAGGTAGCGGGAGGGCCTACGAGCAGTACTTC. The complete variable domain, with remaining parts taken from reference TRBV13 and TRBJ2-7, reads AAGVIQSPRHLIKEKRETATLKCYPIPRHDTVYWYQQGPGQDPQFLISFYEKMQSDKGSIPDRFSAQQFSDYHSELNMSSLELGDSALYFCASSLGSGRAYEQYFGPGTRLTVT.

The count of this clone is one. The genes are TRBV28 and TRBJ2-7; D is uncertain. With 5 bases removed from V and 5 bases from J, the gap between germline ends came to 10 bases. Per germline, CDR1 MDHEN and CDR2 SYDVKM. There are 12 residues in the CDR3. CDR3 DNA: TGTGCCAGCAGTCCCCCAGGCGACGAGCAGTACTTC. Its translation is CASSPPGDEQYF. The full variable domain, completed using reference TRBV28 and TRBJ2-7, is DVKVTQSSRYLVKRTGEKVFLECVQDMDHENMFWYRQDPGLGLRLIYFSYDVKMKEKGDIPEGYSVSREKKERFSLILESASTNQTSMYLCASSPPGDEQYFGPGTRLTVT.

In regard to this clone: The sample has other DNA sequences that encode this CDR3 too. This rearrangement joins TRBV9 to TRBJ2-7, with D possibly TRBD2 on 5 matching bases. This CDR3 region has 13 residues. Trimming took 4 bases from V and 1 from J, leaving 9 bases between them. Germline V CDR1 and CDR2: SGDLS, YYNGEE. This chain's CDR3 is CASSPGVSYEQYF. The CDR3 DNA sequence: TGTGCCAGCAGCCCCGGGGTTTCCTACGAGCAGTACTTC.